This T cell receptor (beta chain) was retrieved from a study of vaccination and CD4 T cells after COVID-19. Study at large: With about ten mild cases and one severe, convalescent patients were SARS-CoV-2 positive by nasal swab PCR. The control cultures got either a CEFX pool, an HIV-1 Nef pool, or no peptide at all. Study-level points and caveats: A median about 90% of convalescent patients' SARS-CoV-2-reactive clones emerged only after vaccination.

V shed 5 bases and J 8 bases; nucleotides not matched to a gene: 11. The CDR3 sequence is 14 residues long. Sequence data for DNA of cultured CD4+ T cells were generated by the Oncomine TCR Beta short-read assay. In this case, cultured CD4+ T cells provided the extracted genomic DNA. A single record per CDR3 protein comes from TCRdb applying MiXCR to the PCR reads. The sample carries fewer than 15,000 distinct CDR3 sequences, about 28% recorded once. Treatment given: approximately nine-day PBMC culture with coronavirus spike peptide pools or control peptides (ViraFEST assay). Note on this clonotype: Its antigen is unknown.

V is TRBV12-3 or TRBV12-4 and J is TRBJ1-2; 7 bases are shared with TRBD1. The specimen sequenced was cultured CD4+ T cells from blood. The source is a human donor with COVID-19. CDR3 residues: CASSAYRGSKGYTF. CDR3 coding DNA: TGTGCCAGCAGTGCTTACAGGGGTTCTAAAGGCTACACCTTC.